The clone carrying this T cell receptor beta chain has only a few counts. The data belong to a study of shared clonotypes between healthy human individuals. Unsorted PBMC contributed approximately 300 ng DNA, tens of thousands of T cell genomes, to each replicate PCR. Sequenced by immunoSEQ multiplex PCR; TCRdb stores in-frame clones only, minus some. This table holds hundreds of thousands of clones, around three quarters found once. This sequence was found in a middle-aged woman in good health. Some clones in this sample may be carry-over from other donors' samples. Sequencing used PBMCs.

The CDR3 DNA follows: TGTGCCAGTAGGCCCACCGGGACCTACGAGCAGTACTTC. This codes for CASRPTGTYEQYF. The chain employs TRBV19 and TRBJ2-7; maybe TRBD2 (5 bases). Germline loops: CDR1 LNHDA, CDR2 SQIVND (reference sequence). V was clipped by 6 bases and J by 2 bases, with 11 bases between them. This CDR3 has 13 amino acids.